This T cell receptor beta chain was identified during a study of siplizumab effects on memory and regulatory T cells. Profiling relied on immunoSEQ multiplex PCR, and the TCRdb table lists in-frame clones only, not all of them. Of fewer than 85,000 clones in the sample, about 91% were seen once. Sequenced material: Tregs sorted from blood. The TCR was taken from a human donor in good health.

CDR3 in DNA: TGCGCCAGCAGCTCGGGCGGGGACAGGGCGACAGATACGCAGTATTTT. This gives the protein CASSSGGDRATDTQYF. The V and J genes are TRBV5-1 and TRBJ2-3; 9 bases match TRBD1. This CDR3 has 16 residues. Germline lookup yields CDR1 SGHRS and CDR2 YFSETQ. The ends lost 3 bases at V and 3 bases at J; junction bases unmatched: 8.